The sequence of this T cell receptor beta chain was determined in a study of CD8+ T cells in alopecia areata. Notes on the study in general: Mice showed TCR sharing more clearly than patients did, possibly owing to HLA. Relative to normal scalp, lesional scalp, especially alopecia totalis/universalis, showed higher clonality.

Per the germline V gene, CDR1 is MDHEN and CDR2 is SYDVKM. The CDR3 consists of 14 residues. The V end lost 6 bases, the J end lost 3 bases, and 15 bases lay between the germline ends. With regard to this clone: Antigen: not known.

Cell sorting on a FACSAria was used to separate CD4+ and CD8+ T cells from the PBMCs. In each case, RNA was isolated and then reverse transcribed into cDNA as the sequencing template. TCRdb's table, derived via immunoSEQ multiplex PCR, lists solely in-frame clones and lacks some. Of about 140,000 clones in the sample, roughly 60% were seen once. This chain uses TRBV28 with TRBJ2-7; D may match TRBD1 or TRBD2 (5 bases each). This TCR was sampled from a human donor in good health. Sequenced material: CD4+ T cells sorted from blood. CDR3 nucleotide sequence: TGTGCCAGCAGCACCGGGACGTATGGCTACGAGCAGTACTTC. Amino acids: CASSTGTYGYEQYF. Full variable domain (outside the CDR3, taken from reference TRBV28 and TRBJ2-7): DVKVTQSSRYLVKRTGEKVFLECVQDMDHENMFWYRQDPGLGLRLIYFSYDVKMKEKGDIPEGYSVSREKKERFSLILESASTNQTSMYLCASSTGTYGYEQYFGPGTRLTVT.